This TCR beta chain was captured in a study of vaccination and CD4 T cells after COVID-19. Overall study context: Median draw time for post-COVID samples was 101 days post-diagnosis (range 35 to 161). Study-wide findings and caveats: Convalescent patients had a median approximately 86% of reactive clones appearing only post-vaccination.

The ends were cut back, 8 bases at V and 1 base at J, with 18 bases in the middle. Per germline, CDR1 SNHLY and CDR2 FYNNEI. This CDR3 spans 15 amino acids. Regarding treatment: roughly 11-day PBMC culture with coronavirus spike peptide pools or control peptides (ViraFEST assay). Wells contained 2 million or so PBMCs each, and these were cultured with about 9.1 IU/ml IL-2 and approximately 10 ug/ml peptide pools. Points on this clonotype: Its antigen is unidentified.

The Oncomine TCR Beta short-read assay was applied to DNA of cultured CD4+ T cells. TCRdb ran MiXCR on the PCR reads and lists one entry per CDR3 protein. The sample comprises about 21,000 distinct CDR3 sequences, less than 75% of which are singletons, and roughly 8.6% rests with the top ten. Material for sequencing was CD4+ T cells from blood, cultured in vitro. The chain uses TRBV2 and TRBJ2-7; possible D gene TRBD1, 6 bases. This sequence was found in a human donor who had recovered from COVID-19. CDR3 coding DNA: TGTGCCAGCCGAGCCCAGGGGACGGGGTCCTACGAGCAGTACTTC. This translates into CASRAQGTGSYEQYF. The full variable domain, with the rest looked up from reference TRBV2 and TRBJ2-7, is EPEVTQTPSHQVTQMGQEVILRCVPISNHLYFYWYRQILGQKVEFLVSFYNNEISEKSEIFDDQFSVERPDGSNFTLKIRSTKLEDSAMYFCASRAQGTGSYEQYFGPGTRLTVT.